This T cell receptor (beta chain) was documented in a study of blood T cells in healthy people across ages. Findings and limits, study-wide: Bulk PBMC profiling left naive and antigen-experienced comparisons inconclusive. Changes seen in expanded clonotypes were possibly confounded by donor CMV status left unknown.

Combining a sample-barcoded 5' primer with a J-beta primer mix, a second PCR ran for roughly 6 to 12 cycles. From the 5' RACE reads, TCRdb called clonotypes with MiXCR, one entry per CDR3 protein. Of fewer than 2 million distinct CDR3 sequences listed, 35% to 50% are singletons. Germline loops: CDR1 SGHNT, CDR2 YENEEA. The CDR3 runs to 11 residues. Trimming stripped 5 bases from V and 11 bases from J, with 10 bases between. Note on this clonotype: Its antigen is not identified.

Isolated per sample were at least 6 million PBMCs. Sequences were obtained from blood. This clonotype was sampled from a human donor in good health. This sequence joins TRBV11-3 and TRBJ2-1; possibly TRBD1 for D (5 bases). The CDR3 nucleotides read TGTGCCAGCAGCCTAGGGGTAAAGCAGTTCTTC. Its protein is CASSLGVKQFF.